The 14 T cell receptor beta chains in this list originate from one sample, sequenced in a study of T cells in women clearing cervical HPV infection. Clones were read by immunoSEQ multiplex PCR, and TCRdb kept only the in-frame ones, dropping some. In all, the sample yields approximately 39,000 clones. The sequencing input was blood buffy coat. The source is a woman aged 18-70 years with a cervical HPV16 infection that either progressed to CIN3+ or cleared (not recorded which).

With regard to this clone: Coverage ceases 3 residues before the CDR3 finishes, and the germline J gene fills in the end. The chain couples TRBV7-2 to TRBJ2-5; D may be TRBD1 (5 bases). From germline, CDR1 is SGHTA and CDR2 FQGNSA. The V gene lost 3 bases and the J gene lost 7 bases, with 12 bases spanning the gap. The CDR3 loop spans 13 amino acids. This CDR3 reads CASSFDSPGTQYF. The CDR3 DNA, read in part, is TGTGCCAGCAGCTTTGACAGTCCGGGGACC.

Regarding this clone: The CDR3 end is not reached by the read, which stops 3 residues before it; the germline J gene fills it in. This chain joins TRBV20-1 and TRBJ1-6; 9 positions agree with TRBD1. Germline values: CDR1 DFQATT, CDR2 SNEGSKA (reference sequence). CDR3 size: 14 residues. V dropped 6 bases and J dropped 10; count of bases not matched to a gene: 10. CDR3 bases read: TGCAGTGCCGTGAGCCGGGACAGGGTCTCACCC. It yields the protein CSAVSRDRVSP. The CDR3 in its entirety is CSAVSRDRVSPLHF.

The part of the CDR3 DNA that was read is TGTGCCAGCAGCTTAGGACAGCAGAACACTGAA. Translation gives CASSLGQQNTE. The full CDR3 reads CASSLGQQNTEAFF. The chain recombines TRBV7-2 with TRBJ1-1; TRBD1 is a possible D gene (5 bases). Sequencing ends 3 residues short of the CDR3 end; the germline J gene provides the rest. Per the germline V gene, CDR1 is SGHTA and CDR2 is FQGNSA. V was shortened by 1 base and J by 1 base, with 7 bases between the two germline ends. This CDR3 comprises 14 residues.

About this clone: From the germline J gene comes the end of the CDR3, since the read stops 3 residues before it. This chain uses TRBV6-4 with TRBJ2-7, with D possibly being TRBD1 (6 bases). CDR3 size: 13 residues. CDR1 MRHNA and CDR2 SNTAGT come from the germline V gene. The V and J ends lost 3 bases and 6 bases respectively, with 12 bases between them. Incomplete CDR3 DNA: TGTGCCAGCAGTGAAGGGTCAGGGGTCGAG. Protein: CASSEGSGVE. The entire CDR3 reads CASSEGSGVEQYF.

The CDR3 loop is CASSQDPRTAVQSYEQYF. CDR3 bases read: TGCGCCAGCAGCCAAGATCCAAGGACAGCCGTGCAGTCCTACGAG. The chain has TRBV4-1 and TRBJ2-7, with TRBD1 as a possible D gene (6 bases). The CDR3 end falls 3 residues outside the read, so it is completed with the germline J gene. The CDR3 spans 18 residues. Per germline, CDR1 MGHRA and CDR2 YSYEKL. Between the trimmed V and J ends, which lost 0 bases and 1 base, there was a span of 19 bases.

A word on this clone: The read ends 3 residues before the CDR3 terminus; that terminus is restored from the germline J gene. This chain joins TRBV19 and TRBJ1-3; no definite D call. Trimming removed 3 bases at V and 0 bases at J, with 9 bases between. From germline, CDR1 is LNHDA and CDR2 SQIVND (reference sequence). The CDR3 runs to 15 residues. The CDR3 loop is CASSIFQSSGNTIYF. CDR3 bases read: TGTGCCAGTAGTATCTTTCAGAGCTCTGGAAACACC. The full variable domain, its missing parts supplied by reference TRBV19 and TRBJ1-3, is DGGITQSPKYLFRKEGQNVTLSCEQNLNHDAMYWYRQDPGQGLRLIYYSQIVNDFQKGDIAEGYSVSREKKESFPLTVTSAQKNPTAFYLCASSIFQSSGNTIYFGEGSWLTVV.

In regard to this clone: The CDR3 is cut off 3 residues early in the read; its end comes from the germline J gene. The chain uses TRBV7-6 and TRBJ1-2; a weak D match, TRBD1 (6 bases). Germline V CDR1 and CDR2: SGHVS, FNYEAQ. With 5 bases removed from V and 4 bases from J, the gap between germline ends came to 17 bases. The CDR3 covers 15 residues. The CDR3 DNA, read in part, is TGTGCCAGCAGCCGTGAGGGGGGGGTCGCCTATGGC. Translating it yields CASSREGGVAYG. The whole CDR3 protein is CASSREGGVAYGYTF.

Comment on this clone: The read ends 3 residues before the CDR3 terminus; that terminus is restored from the germline J gene. This chain joins TRBV19 and TRBJ1-5, with 7 nucleotides matching TRBD1. The germline V gene has CDR1 LNHDA and CDR2 SQIVND (reference sequence). V trimming: 3 bases; J trimming: 5 bases; junction bases outside the gene matches: 4. The CDR3 covers 14 residues. The covered CDR3 bases are TGTGCCAGTAGTATTGGGACAGAACATCAGCCC. Translating it yields CASSIGTEHQP. The whole CDR3 region reads CASSIGTEHQPQHF.

About this clone itself: The read ends 3 residues shy of where the CDR3 ends; the end is completed using the germline J gene. The chain is built from TRBV7-9 and TRBJ2-2, with D unresolved. V gave up 2 bases and J gave up 7 bases, with 8 bases separating them. Germline CDR1 reads SEHNR; CDR2 reads FQNEAQ (reference sequence). The CDR3 is made up of 13 amino acids. The CDR3 here is CASSLSTGGELFF. CDR3 DNA, as far as it was read: TGTGCCAGCAGCTTAAGCACGGGCGGGGAG.

For this clone: The CDR3 extends 3 residues past the end of the read, so its final part is completed from the germline J gene. The rearrangement links TRBV29-1 to TRBJ2-5, with 7 bases fitting TRBD1. The CDR3 consists of 15 residues. The germline V gene has CDR1 SQVTM and CDR2 ANQGSEA. With 2 bases clipped from V and 0 bases from J, the junction kept 6 bases outside the gene matches. CDR3 DNA (partial): TGCAGCGTTGAACGACAGGGAAGTTACCAAGAGACC. Translating it yields CSVERQGSYQET. In full, the CDR3 reads CSVERQGSYQETQYF. Drawing the rest from reference TRBV29-1 and TRBJ2-5, the complete variable domain is SAVISQKPSRDICQRGTSLTIQCQVDSQVTMMFWYRQQPGQSLTLIATANQGSEATYESGFVIDKFPISRPNLTFSTLTVSNMSPEDSSIYLCSVERQGSYQETQYFGPGTRLLVL.

Concerning this clone: Sequencing ends 3 residues short of the CDR3 end; the germline J gene provides the rest. The genes are TRBV19 and TRBJ1-5; D remains unclear. V was pared by 11 bases and J by 5 bases, with 13 bases between. Germline V CDR1 and CDR2: LNHDA, SQIVND (reference sequence). There are 12 residues in the CDR3. CDR3 DNA, as far as it was read: TGTGCCGTACAGAAGACCGATCAGCCC. As protein: CAVQKTDQP. The full-length CDR3 reads as CAVQKTDQPQHF. The whole variable domain, remainder taken from reference TRBV19 and TRBJ1-5, is DGGITQSPKYLFRKEGQNVTLSCEQNLNHDAMYWYRQDPGQGLRLIYYSQIVNDFQKGDIAEGYSVSREKKESFPLTVTSAQKNPTAFYLCAVQKTDQPQHFGDGTRLSIL.

To note about this clone: The read ends 3 residues shy of where the CDR3 ends; the end is completed using the germline J gene. The chain combines TRBV7-3 with TRBJ2-5; perhaps TRBD1 as D (6 bases). This CDR3 has 13 residues. CDR1 and CDR2 (germline): SGHTA, FQGTGA. The CDR3 region is CASSLGGTDTQYF. The part of the CDR3 DNA that was read is TGTGCCAGCAGCTTAGGGGGCACAGATACC.

As regards this clone: The read terminates 3 residues before the CDR3 end, so the remaining end is supplied by the germline J gene. The rearrangement joins TRBV11-2 to TRBJ2-1; 8 bases line up with TRBD2. CDR3 length equals 14 residues. The trim removed 1 base at V and 9 bases at J, leaving 5 bases unmatched. Germline lookup yields CDR1 SGHAT and CDR2 FQNNGV. The sequenced CDR3 bases are TGTGCCAGCAGCTTAGCGGGGGGGCTAAGTGAG. Amino acids: CASSLAGGLSE. The whole CDR3 sequence is CASSLAGGLSEQFF.

As for this clone: One end of the junction varies from germline; a read error may be responsible. The DNA ends 3 residues before the CDR3 does, and the rest of the CDR3 is filled in from the germline J gene. The V gene is TRBV5-1, the J gene TRBJ1-2, with 7 bases that match TRBD1. The CDR3 is made up of 16 amino acids. Germline V gene data show CDR1 as SGHRS and CDR2 as YFSETQ. CDR3 residues: CANSTGDRGSNYGYTF. CDR3 DNA (partial): TGCGCCAACAGCACCGGGGACAGAGGCTCTAACTATGGC. Filled out from reference TRBV5-1 and TRBJ1-2, the complete variable domain reads KAGVTQTPRYLIKTRGQQVTLSCSPISGHRSVSWYQQTPGQGLQFLFEYFSETQRNKGNFPGRFSGRQFSNSRSEMNVSTLELGDSALYLCANSTGDRGSNYGYTFGSGTRLTVV.